The clone carrying this TCR beta chain has ten or more counts. What it recognizes is unknown. Researchers took RNA transcripts and amplified the TCR beta CDR3 regions from them. The HTBI primer set served for first-round RT-PCR of the TCR CDR3. TCRdb ran MiXCR on the multiplex PCR reads and lists one entry per CDR3 protein. The sample includes about 700,000 distinct CDR3 sequences, 14% seen only once; the top ten take roughly 10%. The sample originates from a study of T cells in Graves' hyperthyroidism and ophthalmopathy. Study-wide results and limits: Most clonotypes expanded in thyroid above 0.001 were likewise present in blood. The model anticipated ophthalmopathy a median around six months pre-onset.

The sequence came from a woman younger than 35 with Graves' hyperthyroidism. Sequencing input: blood.

CDR3 bases: TGTGCCAGCTCACCGGCGAGGGGACTCAATGAGCAGTTCTTC. It yields the protein CASSPARGLNEQFF. The rearrangement uses TRBV18 and TRBJ2-1, with D possibly being TRBD2 (6 bases). CDR3 length: 14 residues. Germline V gene data show CDR1 as KGHSH and CDR2 as LQKENI. V lost 3 bases and J 6 bases, leaving 12 bases between the germline ends.